What follows are 14 T cell receptor beta chains derived from one specimen sequenced in a study of graft-versus-host responses after intestinal transplantation. The graft tissue was processed, and this released both intraepithelial and lamina propria lymphocytes. Sequencing used immunoSEQ multiplex PCR; TCRdb keeps in-frame clones, though not all of them. The sample records around 1,100 clones, about 78% being singletons. Sequenced material: ileum tissue, taken 7 days after intestinal transplantation. Every receptor here comes from a human patient who received an intestinal transplant, so some T cells may come from the graft donor.

The chain employs TRBV4-3 and TRBJ1-1; no definite D call. CDR3 size: 16 residues. Per the germline V gene, CDR1 is LGHNA and CDR2 is YSLEER. The V end was cut by 2 bases, the J end by 0 bases, with 13 bases between. The CDR3 sequence is CASSQPTRDMNTEAFF. The DNA for the CDR3 is TGCGCCAGCAGCCAACCAACTCGGGATATGAACACTGAAGCTTTCTTT.

The chain is built from TRBV6-1 and TRBJ1-5; D uncertain. V dropped 9 bases and J dropped 0 bases, with 9 bases sitting between them. Germline V gene data show CDR1 as MNHNS and CDR2 as SASEGT. The length of the CDR3 is 13 residues. In nucleotides, the CDR3 is TGTGCCAGTCGAATAGGTAGCAATCAGCCCCAGCATTTT. It encodes CASRIGSNQPQHF.

The chain is built from TRBV5-1 and TRBJ1-2; 8 positions match TRBD1. The germline V gene encodes CDR1 SGHRS and CDR2 YFSETQ. With V trimmed by 0 bases and J by 5 bases, 3 bases remained unmatched. The CDR3 has 14 amino acids. The DNA for the CDR3 is TGCGCCAGCAGCTTGGCGGGACAGGTGTATGGCTACACCTTC. Protein product: CASSLAGQVYGYTF.

The J gene is TRBJ1-2, the V gene TRBV6-5; no reliable D call. V gave up 3 bases and J gave up 1 base, with 6 bases separating them. Germline lookup yields CDR1 MNHEY and CDR2 SVGAGI. The CDR3 covers 13 residues. CDR3 amino acids: CASSYQFNYGYTF. The CDR3, as DNA: TGTGCCAGCAGTTATCAATTTAACTATGGCTACACCTTC.

The rearrangement joins TRBV18 to TRBJ1-6; maybe TRBD1 (6 bases). V was clipped by 3 bases and J by 7 bases, with 16 bases between them. CDR1 and CDR2 from the germline V gene are KGHSH and LQKENI. The CDR3 runs 16 residues. CDR3 nucleotides: TGTGCCAGCTCACCGGGAGGGGGTTTTGAAAATTCACCCCTCCACTTT. This sequence encodes CASSPGGGFENSPLHF. The full variable domain, completed using reference TRBV18 and TRBJ1-6, is NAGVMQNPRHLVRRRGQEARLRCSPMKGHSHVYWYRQLPEEGLKFMVYLQKENIIDESGMPKERFSAEFPKEGPSILRIQQVVRGDSAAYFCASSPGGGFENSPLHFGNGTRLTVT.

The rearrangement joins TRBV2 to TRBJ2-2; 9 nucleotides match TRBD1. CDR3 length: 14 residues. Losses at the gene ends were 9 bases for V and 3 bases for J; bases not matched to a gene: 5. The germline gives CDR1 SNHLY, CDR2 FYNNEI. CDR3 DNA: TGTGCCAGTAGAGACAGGGGGTACACCGGGGAGCTGTTTTTT. This sequence encodes CASRDRGYTGELFF.

This sequence joins TRBV19 and TRBJ2-2, with 7 bases aligning to TRBD1. This CDR3 is built from 14 residues. After removal of 7 bases from V and 3 bases from J, the junction contained 5 bases not matched to a gene. Per germline, CDR1 LNHDA and CDR2 SQIVND (reference sequence). In DNA, the CDR3 is TGTGCCAGTACGGACAGGACATACACCGGGGAGCTGTTTTTT. This gives the protein CASTDRTYTGELFF.

The genes are TRBV4-3 and TRBJ2-6; D gene unclear. Germline CDR1 LGHNA, CDR2 YSLEER. V lost 2 bases to trimming and J lost 3 bases, with 5 bases between them. This CDR3 comprises 14 residues. CDR3 nucleotides: TGCGCCAGCAGCCAACCCGGTGGGGCCAACGTCCTGACTTTC. Its protein product is CASSQPGGANVLTF.

The V and J genes are TRBV7-3 and TRBJ2-1, with D maybe TRBD2 (7 bases). Per germline, CDR1 SGHTA and CDR2 FQGTGA. The CDR3 sequence is 15 residues long. The V and J ends lost 4 bases and 8 bases respectively, with 18 bases between them. The CDR3 loop reads CASSSIGGGGHEQFF. CDR3 nucleotides: TGTGCCAGCAGCTCCATAGGAGGGGGGGGCCATGAGCAGTTCTTC.

The chain combines TRBV7-7 with TRBJ2-2; perhaps TRBD1 as D (6 bases). The germline gives CDR1 SSHAT, CDR2 FNYEAQ (reference sequence). The CDR3 loop spans 14 amino acids. The V end lost 6 bases, the J end lost 5 bases, and 13 bases lay between the germline ends. The chain's CDR3 is CASSSLQGTGELFF. CDR3 nucleotide sequence: TGTGCCAGCAGTTCGTTACAGGGTACCGGGGAGCTGTTTTTT. Looking up the rest from reference TRBV7-7 and TRBJ2-2 gives the full variable domain: GAGVSQSPRYKVTKRGQDVTLRCDPISSHATLYWYQQALGQGPEFLTYFNYEAQPDKSGLPSDRFSAERPEGSISTLTIQRTEQRDSAMYRCASSSLQGTGELFFGEGSRLTVL.

This clone was seen once. The V gene is TRBV5-1, the J gene TRBJ1-3; TRBD1 is a possible D gene (5 bases). This CDR3 is 18 amino acids long. V gave up 4 bases and J gave up 1 base, with 21 bases separating them. Germline V lookup: CDR1 SGHRS, CDR2 YFSETQ. CDR3 nucleotides: TGCGCCAGCAGCCCTATGCCGGGACCTTATCCGTCTGGAAACACCATATATTTT. Encoded protein: CASSPMPGPYPSGNTIYF.

The chain carries TRBV29-1 and TRBJ2-5; D unclear. The CDR3 has 9 amino acids. The ends were cut back, 3 bases at V and 10 bases at J, with 6 bases in the middle. The germline gives CDR1 SQVTM, CDR2 ANQGSEA. The CDR3: CSVDQDQYF. CDR3 nucleotides: TGCAGCGTTGATCAAGACCAGTACTTC.

This clone showed up just once. The gene calls are TRBV2 and TRBJ2-3; D is tentatively TRBD1 or TRBD2 (5 bases each). This CDR3 contains 17 residues. The V gene's germline CDR1 is SNHLY and CDR2 FYNNEI. With 0 bases removed from V and 3 bases from J, the gap between germline ends came to 16 bases. CDR3 DNA: TGTGCCAGCAGTGAAGCGTTAGGGGTTAGAGGGACAGATACGCAGTATTTT. Amino acid sequence: CASSEALGVRGTDTQYF.

The V and J genes are TRBV27 and TRBJ2-1, with TRBD1 as a possible D gene (6 bases). This CDR3 region has 17 residues. CDR1 is MNHEY, CDR2 SMNVEV, per germline (reference sequence). Trimming removed 2 bases from V and 6 bases from J, with 20 bases in between. CDR3 coding DNA: TGTGCCAGCAGTTTAGGAGGTGGACAGTTTGTTATCAATGAGCAGTTCTTC. This translates into CASSLGGGQFVINEQFF.